This TCR beta chain was captured in a study of blood T cell repertoires in COVID-19. Study-wide context: PBMCs, B-cell-depleted T cells, or T cells were the source of the cDNA or gDNA that made up the material.

CDR3 size: 15 residues. V was shortened by 7 bases and J by 6 bases, with 22 bases between the two germline ends. The germline V gene encodes CDR1 MNHEY and CDR2 SVGAGI. In this sample, this clone turned up once. Original data processing: Reference gene primer amplification gave nucleated cell count estimates. Clones were sequenced by immunoSEQ multiplex PCR, and TCRdb holds only the in-frame ones, with some missing. From that table come the V and J calls and clone size; the DNA was used to work out D and trimming. The sample includes about 220,000 clones, 80% seen only once; the top ten take over 10%.

Sequenced: peripheral blood. This TCR came from a human donor in a cohort sampled during active COVID-19. The gene calls are TRBV6-5 and TRBJ2-7; tentative D call: TRBD2 (6 bases). CDR3 in amino acids: CASTPNWEAGAEQYF. CDR3 in DNA: TGTGCCAGCACCCCGAATTGGGAGGCTGGGGCCGAGCAGTACTTC.